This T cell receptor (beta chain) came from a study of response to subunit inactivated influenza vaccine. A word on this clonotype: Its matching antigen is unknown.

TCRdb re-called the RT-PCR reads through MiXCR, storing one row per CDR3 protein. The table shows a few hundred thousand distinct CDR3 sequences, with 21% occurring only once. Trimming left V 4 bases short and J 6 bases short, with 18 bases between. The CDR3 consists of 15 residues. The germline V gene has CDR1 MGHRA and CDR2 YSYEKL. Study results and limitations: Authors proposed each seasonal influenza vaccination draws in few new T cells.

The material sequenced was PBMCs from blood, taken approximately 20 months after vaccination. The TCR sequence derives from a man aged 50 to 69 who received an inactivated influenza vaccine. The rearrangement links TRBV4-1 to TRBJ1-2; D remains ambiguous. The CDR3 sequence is CASSPEENRRHGYTF. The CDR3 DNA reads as TGCGCCAGCAGCCCCGAAGAGAACAGAAGACATGGCTACACCTTC.